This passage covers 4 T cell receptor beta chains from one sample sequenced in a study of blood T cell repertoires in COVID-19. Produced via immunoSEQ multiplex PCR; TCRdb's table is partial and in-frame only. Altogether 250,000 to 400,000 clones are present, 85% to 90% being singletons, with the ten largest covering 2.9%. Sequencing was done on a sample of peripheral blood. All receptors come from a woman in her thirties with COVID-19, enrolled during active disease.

CDR3 residues: CSVGGGLGTEAFF. In DNA form, the CDR3 reads TGCAGCGTTGGAGGTGGTCTGGGCACTGAAGCTTTCTTT. V usage is TRBV29-1 and J usage is TRBJ1-1, with unresolved D. Trimming removed 4 bases at V and 4 bases at J, with 13 bases between. Germline lookup yields CDR1 SQVTM and CDR2 ANQGSEA. The CDR3 runs 13 residues.

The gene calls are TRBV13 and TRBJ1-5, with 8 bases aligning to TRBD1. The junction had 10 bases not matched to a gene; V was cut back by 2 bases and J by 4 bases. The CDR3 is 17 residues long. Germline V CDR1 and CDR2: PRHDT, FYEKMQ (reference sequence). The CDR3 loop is CASSLNAGTGANQPQHF. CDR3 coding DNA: TGTGCCAGCAGCTTAAACGCCGGGACAGGAGCTAATCAGCCCCAGCATTTT.

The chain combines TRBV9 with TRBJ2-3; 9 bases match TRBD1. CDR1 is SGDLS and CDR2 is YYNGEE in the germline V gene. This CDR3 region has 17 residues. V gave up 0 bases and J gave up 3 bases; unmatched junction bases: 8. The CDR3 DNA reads TGTGCCAGCAGCGTAGAGGGGACAGGGCGTCCGACAGATACGCAGTATTTT. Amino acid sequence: CASSVEGTGRPTDTQYF.

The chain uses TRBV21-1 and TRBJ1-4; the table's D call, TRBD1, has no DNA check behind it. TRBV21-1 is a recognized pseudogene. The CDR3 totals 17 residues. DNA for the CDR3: TGTGCCAGCAGCACCCGACAGGAGACGGCAACTAATGAAAAACTGTTTTTT. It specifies CASSTRQETATNEKLFF.